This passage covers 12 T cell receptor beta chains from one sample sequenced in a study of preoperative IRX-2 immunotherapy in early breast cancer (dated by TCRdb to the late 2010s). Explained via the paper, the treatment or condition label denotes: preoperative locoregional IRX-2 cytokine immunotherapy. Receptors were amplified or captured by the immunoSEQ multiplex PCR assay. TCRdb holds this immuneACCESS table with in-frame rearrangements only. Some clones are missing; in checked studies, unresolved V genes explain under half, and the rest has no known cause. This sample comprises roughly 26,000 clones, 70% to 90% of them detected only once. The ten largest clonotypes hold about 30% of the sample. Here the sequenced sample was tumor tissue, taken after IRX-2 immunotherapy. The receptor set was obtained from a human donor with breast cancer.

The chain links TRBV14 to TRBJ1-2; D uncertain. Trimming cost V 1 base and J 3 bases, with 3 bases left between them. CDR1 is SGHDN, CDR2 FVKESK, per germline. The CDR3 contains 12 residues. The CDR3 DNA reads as TGTGCCAGCAGCCAAGGACACTATGGCTACACCTTC. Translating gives CASSQGHYGYTF.

This CDR3 reads CASSFEGYGNTIYF. The CDR3 bases are TGTGCCAGCAGTTTTGAGGGCTACGGAAACACCATATATTTT. This rearrangement joins TRBV6-5 to TRBJ1-3; no clear D gene. Germline values: CDR1 MNHEY, CDR2 SVGAGI. This CDR3 has 14 amino acids. Trimming pared 4 bases from V and 4 bases from J, leaving 11 bases between.

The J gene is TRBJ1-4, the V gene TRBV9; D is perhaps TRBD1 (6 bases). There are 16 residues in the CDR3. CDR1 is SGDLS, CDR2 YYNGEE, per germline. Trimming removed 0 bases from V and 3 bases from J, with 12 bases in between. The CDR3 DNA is TGTGCCAGCAGCGTAGCTATAGGACAGTCTAATGAAAAACTGTTTTTT. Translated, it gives CASSVAIGQSNEKLFF.

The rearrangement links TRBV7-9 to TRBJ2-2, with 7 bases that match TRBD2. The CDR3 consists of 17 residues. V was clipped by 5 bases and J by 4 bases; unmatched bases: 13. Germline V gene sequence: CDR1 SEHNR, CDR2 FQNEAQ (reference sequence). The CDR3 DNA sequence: TGTGCCAGCAGCGTCGGAGCGGGACTGATCCCCACCGGGGAGCTGTTTTTT. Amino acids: CASSVGAGLIPTGELFF.

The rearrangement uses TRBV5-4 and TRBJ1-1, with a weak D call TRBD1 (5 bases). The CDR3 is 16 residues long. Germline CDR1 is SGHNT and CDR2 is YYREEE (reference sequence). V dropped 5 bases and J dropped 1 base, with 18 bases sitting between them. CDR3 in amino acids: CASSPPLQGPNTEAFF. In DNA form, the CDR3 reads TGTGCCAGCAGTCCCCCCCTGCAGGGTCCGAACACTGAAGCTTTCTTT.

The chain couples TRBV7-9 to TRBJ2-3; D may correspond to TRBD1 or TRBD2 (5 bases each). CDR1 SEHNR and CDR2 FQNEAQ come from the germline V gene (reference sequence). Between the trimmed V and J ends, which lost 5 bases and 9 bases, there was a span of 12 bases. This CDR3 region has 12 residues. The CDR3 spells CASSPIGDTQYF. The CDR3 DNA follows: TGTGCCAGCAGCCCTATCGGGGACACGCAGTATTTT.

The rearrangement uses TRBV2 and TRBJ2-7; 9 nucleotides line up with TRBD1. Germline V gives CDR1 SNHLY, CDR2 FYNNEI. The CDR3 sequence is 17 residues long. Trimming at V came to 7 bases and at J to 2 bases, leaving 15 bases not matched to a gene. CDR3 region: CASKDGTGTGLAYEQYF. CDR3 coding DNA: TGTGCCAGCAAAGACGGAACAGGGACAGGGCTCGCCTACGAGCAGTACTTC.

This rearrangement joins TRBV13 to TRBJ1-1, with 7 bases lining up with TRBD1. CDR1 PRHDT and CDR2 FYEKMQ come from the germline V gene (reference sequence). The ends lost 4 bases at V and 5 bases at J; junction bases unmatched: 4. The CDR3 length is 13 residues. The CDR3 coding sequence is TGTGCCAGCAGCTCAAGGGGGCCAACTGAAGCTTTCTTT. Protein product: CASSSRGPTEAFF. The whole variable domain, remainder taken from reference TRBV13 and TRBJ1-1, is AAGVIQSPRHLIKEKRETATLKCYPIPRHDTVYWYQQGPGQDPQFLISFYEKMQSDKGSIPDRFSAQQFSDYHSELNMSSLELGDSALYFCASSSRGPTEAFFGQGTRLTVV.

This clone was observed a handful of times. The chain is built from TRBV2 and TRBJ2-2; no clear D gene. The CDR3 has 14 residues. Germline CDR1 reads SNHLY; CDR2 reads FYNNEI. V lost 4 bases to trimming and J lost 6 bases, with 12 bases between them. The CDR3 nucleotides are TGTGCCAGCAGTGGGGTCGGAATAGCCGGGGAGCTGTTTTTT. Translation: CASSGVGIAGELFF.

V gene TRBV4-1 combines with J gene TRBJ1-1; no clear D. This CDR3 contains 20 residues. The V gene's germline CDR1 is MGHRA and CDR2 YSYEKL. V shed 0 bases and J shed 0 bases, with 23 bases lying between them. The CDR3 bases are TGCGCCAGCAGCCAAGACCAACGGGAACGGATTAACGGCATGAACACTGAAGCTTTCTTT. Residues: CASSQDQRERINGMNTEAFF.

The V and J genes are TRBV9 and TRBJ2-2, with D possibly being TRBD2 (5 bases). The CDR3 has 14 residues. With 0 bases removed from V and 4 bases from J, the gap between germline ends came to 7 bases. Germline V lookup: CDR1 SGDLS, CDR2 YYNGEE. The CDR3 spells CASSVGGSTGELFF. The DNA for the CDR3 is TGTGCCAGCAGCGTAGGAGGGTCCACCGGGGAGCTGTTTTTT.

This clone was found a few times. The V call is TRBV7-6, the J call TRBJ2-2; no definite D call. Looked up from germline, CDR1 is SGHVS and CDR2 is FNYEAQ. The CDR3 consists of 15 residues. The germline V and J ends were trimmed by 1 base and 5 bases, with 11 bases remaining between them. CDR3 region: CASSLVVVPTGELFF. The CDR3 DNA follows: TGTGCCAGCAGCTTAGTTGTGGTTCCGACCGGGGAGCTGTTTTTT.